The 19 T cell receptor beta chains below all came from one sample that was sequenced in a study of blood T cell repertoires in COVID-19. Sequenced by immunoSEQ multiplex PCR; TCRdb stores in-frame clones only, minus some. The profile covers some 350,000 clones, with almost 90% appearing a single time and about 6.7% taken by the ten largest. Sample: peripheral blood. These receptors came from a woman in her 70s with COVID-19, enrolled during active disease.

This chain uses TRBV5-1 with TRBJ2-7; a weak D match, TRBD1 (6 bases). In germline, CDR1 is SGHRS, CDR2 YFSETQ. This CDR3 region has 14 residues. Trimming left V 0 bases short and J 4 bases short, with 11 bases between. The CDR3: CASSLEWGPYEQYF. In DNA, the CDR3 is TGCGCCAGCAGCTTGGAGTGGGGGCCGTACGAGCAGTACTTC.

The rearrangement joins TRBV7-9 to TRBJ2-1; TRBD1 agrees at 8 bases. Trimming took 6 bases from V and 4 from J; bases not matched to a gene: 8. Germline values: CDR1 SEHNR, CDR2 FQNEAQ (reference sequence). The CDR3 loop spans 15 amino acids. The CDR3 nucleotides are TGTGCCAGCAGACTGGACAGGGCTCTTTACAATGAGCAGTTCTTC. Translation gives CASRLDRALYNEQFF.

This sequence joins TRBV5-4 and TRBJ2-5, with a weak D call TRBD1 (6 bases). The ends were cut back, 4 bases at V and 4 bases at J, with 14 bases in the middle. The CDR3 loop spans 14 amino acids. CDR1 and CDR2 from the germline V gene are SGHNT and YYREEE (reference sequence). CDR3 DNA sequence: TGTGCCAGCAGCGCCTCAGGGGCCGGAGAGACCCAGTACTTC. Translating it yields CASSASGAGETQYF.

As for this clone: A much larger clone differs from this one at a single base, so this may be a read error. The chain uses TRBV5-5 and TRBJ1-5, with D possibly being TRBD1 (6 bases). The length of the CDR3 is 13 residues. CDR1 SGHKS and CDR2 YYEKEE come from the germline V gene (reference sequence). V lost 4 bases to trimming and J lost 4 bases, with 9 bases between them. This CDR3 reads CASSLDRNQPQHF. As DNA, the CDR3 is TGTGCCAGCAGCCTTGACAGGAATCAGCCCCAGCATTTT. Looking up the rest from reference TRBV5-5 and TRBJ1-5 gives the full variable domain: DAGVTQSPTHLIKTRGQQVTLRCSPISGHKSVSWYQQVLGQGPQFIFQYYEKEERGRGNFPDRFSARQFPNYSSELNVNALLLGDSALYLCASSLDRNQPQHFGDGTRLSIL.

V and J are TRBV14 and TRBJ1-1, with 7 bases lining up with TRBD1. Germline V gene sequence: CDR1 SGHDN, CDR2 FVKESK. V lost 5 bases and J lost 5; bases outside the gene matches: 11. This CDR3 contains 15 residues. The CDR3 region has the DNA TGTGCCAGCAGCGGACGAACCGGGACAGCTACTGAAGCTTTCTTT. The encoded protein is CASSGRTGTATEAFF.

The J gene is TRBJ2-5, the V gene TRBV5-4; no firm D call. The CDR3 has 13 residues. Trimming pared 1 base from V and 3 bases from J, leaving 7 bases between. Germline values: CDR1 SGHNT, CDR2 YYREEE (reference sequence). CDR3 nucleotide sequence: TGTGCCAGCAGCTTGTCCAGTAAAGAGACCCAGTACTTC. Encoded protein: CASSLSSKETQYF. The full variable domain, completed using reference TRBV5-4 and TRBJ2-5, is ETGVTQSPTHLIKTRGQQVTLRCSSQSGHNTVSWYQQALGQGPQFIFQYYREEENGRGNFPPRFSGLQFPNYSSELNVNALELDDSALYLCASSLSSKETQYFGPGTRLLVL.

J is TRBJ2-1 and V is TRBV12-3 or TRBV12-4; D is possibly TRBD2 (7 bases). The CDR3 length is 12 residues. Trimming cost V 7 bases and J 6 bases, with 10 bases left between them. The CDR3 loop is CASKGGANEQFF. CDR3 sequence (DNA): TGTGCCAGCAAGGGGGGGGCCAATGAGCAGTTCTTC.

The chain is built from TRBV5-6 and TRBJ1-6, with a weak D call TRBD1 (5 bases). V was trimmed by 0 bases and J by 7 bases, leaving 8 bases between them. CDR1 and CDR2 (germline): SGHDT, YYEEEE. CDR3 length: 14 residues. CDR3 DNA: TGTGCCAGCAGCTTGGTCCAGGGAAATTCACCCCTCCACTTT. Translating it yields CASSLVQGNSPLHF.

CDR3 nucleotide sequence: TGTGCCAGCGGAGGGTATTCTAATGAAAAACTGTTTTTT. Its protein is CASGGYSNEKLFF. The chain is built from TRBV2 and TRBJ1-4; D gene uncertain. The CDR3 extends over 13 amino acids. V was trimmed by 8 bases and J by 3 bases, leaving 10 bases between them. Germline CDR1 reads SNHLY; CDR2 reads FYNNEI.

The chain's CDR3 is CASSLRMDEKLFF. CDR3 coding DNA: TGTGCCAGCAGCTTGAGGATGGATGAAAAACTGTTTTTT. The J gene is TRBJ1-4, the V gene TRBV7-2; D call uncertain. The CDR3 contains 13 residues. Trimming pared 3 bases from V and 6 bases from J, leaving 8 bases between. Germline lookup yields CDR1 SGHTA and CDR2 FQGNSA.

The chain is built from TRBV30 and TRBJ2-3, with 7 bases fitting TRBD2. Germline CDR1 and CDR2: GTSNPN and SVGIG (reference sequence). The CDR3 has 15 amino acids. J lost 0 bases, V lost 0 bases, and 3 bases had no gene match. The CDR3 protein is CAWSVWRGSTDTQYF. The CDR3 nucleotides are TGTGCCTGGAGTGTCTGGCGGGGGAGCACAGATACGCAGTATTTT.

This rearrangement joins TRBV7-2 to TRBJ1-3, with unresolved D. Germline CDR1 is SGHTA and CDR2 is FQGNSA. Trimming cost V 4 bases and J 4 bases, with 14 bases left between them. The CDR3 length is 15 residues. The CDR3 protein is CASSSDPGSGNTIYF. In nucleotides, the CDR3 is TGTGCCAGCAGCTCCGACCCGGGGTCAGGAAACACCATATATTTT.

V gene TRBV5-1 combines with J gene TRBJ2-7, with 9 bases matching TRBD1. Germline V gives CDR1 SGHRS, CDR2 YFSETQ. CDR3 size: 15 residues. The V gene end was trimmed by 2 bases and the J gene end by 2 bases; junction bases not matched to a gene: 5. Here the CDR3 reads CASSLGTGPPYEQYF. CDR3 coding DNA: TGCGCCAGCAGCTTAGGGACAGGGCCTCCCTACGAGCAGTACTTC.

The V call is TRBV5-8, the J call TRBJ2-3, with 8 bases matching TRBD2. Germline V gene lookup returns CDR1 SGHTS and CDR2 YDEGEE. V shed 0 bases, J shed 2 bases, and the junction held 2 bases outside the gene matches. The CDR3 runs 15 residues. The CDR3 DNA follows: TGTGCCAGCAGCTTGGCTAGCGGGTACACAGATACGCAGTATTTT. It is translated as CASSLASGYTDTQYF.

CDR3 sequence (DNA): TGTGCCAGCACCCCCTCAGGGGGTCATCAGCCCCAGCATTTT. Residues: CASTPSGGHQPQHF. This chain joins TRBV2 and TRBJ1-5, with 7 positions matching TRBD1. Germline CDR1 SNHLY, CDR2 FYNNEI. Trimming cost V 7 bases and J 5 bases; bases outside gene matches: 8. This CDR3 region has 14 residues.

This sequence joins TRBV21-1 and TRBJ1-6. TRBV21-1 is given as a pseudogene. The CDR3 is 17 residues long. The CDR3 is CASSKEGGDGRNSPLHF. CDR3 coding DNA: TGTGCCAGCAGCAAGGAGGGAGGGGACGGCCGTAATTCACCCCTCCACTTT.

The rearrangement joins TRBV4-3 to TRBJ2-7, with D possibly matching TRBD2 (5 bases). The V end lost 0 bases, the J end lost 3 bases, and 9 bases lay between the germline ends. The CDR3 covers 14 residues. CDR1 LGHNA and CDR2 YSLEER come from the germline V gene. CDR3 in DNA: TGCGCCAGCAGCCAAGACCGGGGAGTCTACGAGCAGTACTTC. It yields the protein CASSQDRGVYEQYF.

The rearrangement joins TRBV18 to TRBJ1-1, with TRBD1 identical over 9 bases. V shed 4 bases, J shed 5 bases, and the junction held 5 bases outside the gene matches. The V gene's germline CDR1 is KGHSH and CDR2 LQKENI. The CDR3 is 14 residues long. CDR3 amino acids: CASSRDREWTEAFF. The CDR3 DNA sequence: TGTGCCAGCTCACGGGACAGGGAATGGACTGAAGCTTTCTTT.

The gene calls are TRBV21-1 and TRBJ1-2. TRBV21-1 is tagged as a pseudogene. The CDR3 is made up of 13 amino acids. DNA of the CDR3: TGTGCCAGAGGGCGGGGGAAGAACTATGGCTACACCTTC. It translates to CARGRGKNYGYTF.